What follows are 28 T cell receptor beta chains derived from one specimen sequenced in a study of cytomegalovirus exposure and HLA in healthy donors (TCRdb year 2017). Libraries came from the immunoSEQ multiplex PCR assay. The multiplex PCR relied on a mix of 60 forward primers for TCR Vbeta segments and 13 reverse primers for TCR Jbeta segments. The table was pulled from immuneACCESS by TCRdb, which kept in-frame rearrangements only. Such tables lose some clones; where checked, under half of the loss comes from unresolved V genes, and the rest has no known cause. The sample has 130,000 to 150,000 clones on record, about 72% of them singletons. Over 2% of the sample belongs to the ten largest clones. Material: PBMCs. The receptors derive from a middle-aged man in good health and CMV-seronegative.

A few counts support this clone. The V call is TRBV5-1, the J call TRBJ2-1, with a possible D match to TRBD1 (7 bases). Deletions cut 0 bases from V and 9 bases from J, with 13 bases between. Germline loops: CDR1 SGHRS, CDR2 YFSETQ. The CDR3 spans 14 residues. The CDR3 reads CASSLGSGGCEQFF. DNA for the CDR3: TGCGCCAGCAGCTTGGGCTCAGGGGGGTGTGAGCAGTTCTTC.

The chain employs TRBV18 and TRBJ2-7, with TRBD2 matching 10 bases. CDR3 length: 15 amino acids. Germline values: CDR1 KGHSH, CDR2 LQKENI. The V gene end was trimmed by 1 base and the J gene end by 4 bases; junction bases not matched to a gene: 4. CDR3 sequence: CASSPQRGGRYEQYF. CDR3 coding DNA: TGTGCCAGCTCACCACAGCGGGGGGGCCGTTACGAGCAGTACTTC. The full variable domain, in which reference TRBV18 and TRBJ2-7 provide the parts outside the CDR3, is NAGVMQNPRHLVRRRGQEARLRCSPMKGHSHVYWYRQLPEEGLKFMVYLQKENIIDESGMPKERFSAEFPKEGPSILRIQQVVRGDSAAYFCASSPQRGGRYEQYFGPGTRLTVT.

This clone was recorded a few times. V and J are TRBV9 and TRBJ2-6, with TRBD1 identical over 8 bases. There are 17 residues in the CDR3. CDR1 is SGDLS and CDR2 is YYNGEE in the germline V gene. The ends lost 5 bases at V and 0 bases at J; junction bases unmatched: 7. CDR3: CASRAGTGISGANVLTF. CDR3 nucleotide sequence: TGTGCCAGCAGAGCCGGGACAGGCATCTCTGGGGCCAACGTCCTGACTTTC.

The chain carries TRBV5-1 and TRBJ2-4; 10 bases match TRBD2. In germline, CDR1 is SGHRS, CDR2 YFSETQ. The CDR3 covers 17 residues. Trimming removed 0 bases from V and 2 bases from J; junction bases left unmatched: 5. The CDR3 region has the DNA TGCGCCAGCAGCTTGGTCGGGACTAGCGTTTCCAAAAACATTCAGTACTTC. This encodes CASSLVGTSVSKNIQYF.

This chain joins TRBV18 and TRBJ2-1; 8 bases line up with TRBD2. The length of the CDR3 is 15 residues. The germline V gene has CDR1 KGHSH and CDR2 LQKENI. V shed 8 bases and J 8 bases; nucleotides not matched to a gene: 14. The CDR3: CASTPIAGQGDEQFF. CDR3 nucleotide sequence: TGTGCCAGCACCCCTATAGCGGGGCAGGGCGATGAGCAGTTCTTC. Using reference TRBV18 and TRBJ2-1 for the parts outside the CDR3, the full variable domain is NAGVMQNPRHLVRRRGQEARLRCSPMKGHSHVYWYRQLPEEGLKFMVYLQKENIIDESGMPKERFSAEFPKEGPSILRIQQVVRGDSAAYFCASTPIAGQGDEQFFGPGTRLTVL.

V and J are TRBV25-1 and TRBJ2-2; tentative D call: TRBD1 (6 bases). The CDR3 is 15 amino acids. Trimming left V 10 bases short and J 3 bases short, with 18 bases between. Germline V lookup: CDR1 MGHDK, CDR2 SYGVNS. The CDR3 DNA sequence: TGTGCCACCCAGAAGGGCAGGGGCGACACCGGGGAGCTGTTTTTT. This sequence encodes CATQKGRGDTGELFF.

The chain combines TRBV28 with TRBJ2-7; TRBD2 aligns across 7 bases. CDR3 size: 16 residues. The germline V gene has CDR1 MDHEN and CDR2 SYDVKM. Unmatched junction bases numbered 17, after V lost 5 bases and J lost 7 bases. CDR3 sequence (DNA): TGTGCCAGCAGTGTGTCCTCAGGCGGGAGTGGCCGAGAGCAGTACTTC. Amino acid sequence: CASSVSSGGSGREQYF.

This chain links TRBV7-7 with TRBJ2-2, with D perhaps matching TRBD1 (6 bases). Trimming left V 6 bases short and J 7 bases short, with 18 bases between. The germline V gene has CDR1 SSHAT and CDR2 FNYEAQ (reference sequence). The CDR3 consists of 15 residues. In nucleotides, the CDR3 is TGTGCCAGCAGATCTGCCGGGACATATCACGGGGAGCTGTTTTTT. It codes for CASRSAGTYHGELFF.

The chain uses TRBV5-4 and TRBJ2-1; perhaps TRBD1 as D (5 bases). Deletions cut 0 bases from V and 2 bases from J, with 12 bases between. The CDR3 has 16 residues. CDR1 SGHNT and CDR2 YYREEE come from the germline V gene (reference sequence). As DNA, the CDR3 is TGTGCCAGCAGCTTGGGTGGGGCAGGGACCTACAATGAGCAGTTCTTC. Translating gives CASSLGGAGTYNEQFF. The variable domain in full, completed from reference TRBV5-4 and TRBJ2-1, reads ETGVTQSPTHLIKTRGQQVTLRCSSQSGHNTVSWYQQALGQGPQFIFQYYREEENGRGNFPPRFSGLQFPNYSSELNVNALELDDSALYLCASSLGGAGTYNEQFFGPGTRLTVL.

The chain uses TRBV30 and TRBJ2-7, with D possibly TRBD2 on 6 matching bases. Germline CDR1 and CDR2: GTSNPN and SVGIG (reference sequence). The CDR3 length is 14 residues. The V and J ends lost 1 base and 4 bases respectively, with 14 bases between them. The CDR3 here is CAWSEGGMEYEQYF. The DNA of the CDR3 is TGTGCCTGGAGTGAGGGCGGGATGGAGTACGAGCAGTACTTC.

J is TRBJ2-5 and V is TRBV5-1, with a weak D call TRBD2 (6 bases). The CDR3 runs 14 residues. Germline CDR1 reads SGHRS; CDR2 reads YFSETQ. Trimming shortened V by 4 bases and J by 6 bases, and 16 bases separated the two germline ends. CDR3 DNA sequence: TGCGCCAGCAGCAGGGACGGTGGGGGGAAGACCCAGTACTTC. This translates into CASSRDGGGKTQYF.

The chain has TRBV7-7 and TRBJ2-7, with a tentative D call TRBD1 (7 bases). The germline V gene encodes CDR1 SSHAT and CDR2 FNYEAQ (reference sequence). The CDR3 loop spans 14 amino acids. With 1 base removed from V and 5 bases from J, the gap between germline ends came to 12 bases. Written as DNA, the CDR3 is TGTGCCAGCAGCTTAGGTCAGGGGGGCCACGAGCAGTACTTC. Its protein product is CASSLGQGGHEQYF.

This sequence joins TRBV6-6 and TRBJ2-3; 9 positions match TRBD2. V was clipped by 6 bases and J by 3 bases; unmatched bases: 7. The CDR3 totals 15 residues. CDR1 and CDR2 from the germline V gene are MNHNY and SVGAGI (reference sequence). CDR3 residues: CASSLTSGRTDTQYF. CDR3 DNA: TGTGCCAGCAGCCTGACTAGCGGTAGGACAGATACGCAGTATTTT.

This chain connects TRBV6-5 to TRBJ1-1, with 7 bases aligning to TRBD1. Germline V lookup: CDR1 MNHEY, CDR2 SVGAGI. Losses at the gene ends were 7 bases for V and 0 bases for J; bases not matched to a gene: 5. CDR3 length: 14 amino acids. The chain's CDR3 is CASNPGTVNTEAFF. The CDR3 region has the DNA TGTGCCAGCAATCCCGGGACAGTGAACACTGAAGCTTTCTTT.

The rearrangement links TRBV19 to TRBJ2-2; TRBD1 might be the D (6 bases). CDR1 and CDR2 (germline): LNHDA, SQIVND (reference sequence). The CDR3 covers 14 residues. V lost 6 bases to trimming and J lost 4 bases, with 12 bases between them. The CDR3 loop is CASRATGSTGELFF. The CDR3 nucleotides read TGTGCCAGTAGGGCGACAGGAAGCACCGGGGAGCTGTTTTTT.

To note about this clone: The same CDR3 is also encoded by other DNA sequences in this sample. The rearrangement links TRBV27 to TRBJ1-1; D gene uncertain. V was cut by 3 bases and J by 5 bases, with 10 bases left in between. Germline CDR1 and CDR2: MNHEY and SMNVEV (reference sequence). The CDR3 is 13 amino acids. This CDR3 is CASSFGRGTEAFF. DNA for the CDR3: TGTGCCAGCAGTTTTGGGCGAGGGACTGAAGCTTTCTTT.

This chain links TRBV7-8 with TRBJ2-1, with a tentative D call TRBD2 (6 bases). The V end was cut by 5 bases, the J end by 8 bases, with 16 bases between. Germline loops: CDR1 SGHVS, CDR2 FQNEAQ. The CDR3 totals 14 residues. The CDR3 DNA follows: TGTGCCAGCAGCACCCCGGAGGGTTGGGATGAGCAGTTCTTC. Protein sequence: CASSTPEGWDEQFF. Complete variable domain (other parts from reference TRBV7-8 and TRBJ2-1): GAGVSQSPRYKVAKRGQDVALRCDPISGHVSLFWYQQALGQGPEFLTYFQNEAQLDKSGLPSDRFFAERPEGSVSTLKIQRTQQEDSAVYLCASSTPEGWDEQFFGPGTRLTVL.

The chain recombines TRBV5-6 with TRBJ2-1, with 11 bases matching TRBD2. CDR1 is SGHDT and CDR2 is YYEEEE in the germline V gene. V lost 3 bases to trimming and J lost 4 bases; unmatched junction nucleotides: 6. The CDR3 runs to 16 residues. The CDR3 DNA reads TGTGCCAGCAGCTCCCAGGGACTAGCGGTTTACAATGAGCAGTTCTTC. Its protein is CASSSQGLAVYNEQFF.

The chain joins TRBV19 to TRBJ2-2; 9 bases line up with TRBD1. V shed 10 bases, J shed 7 bases, and the junction held 10 bases outside the gene matches. CDR3 length: 14 amino acids. From germline, CDR1 is LNHDA and CDR2 SQIVND (reference sequence). The chain's CDR3 is CATRWDREVGELFF. As DNA, the CDR3 is TGTGCCACCCGGTGGGACAGGGAGGTCGGGGAGCTGTTTTTT.

This rearrangement joins TRBV10-3 to TRBJ2-1; 7 bases match TRBD1. V shed 0 bases, J shed 2 bases, and the junction held 1 base outside the gene matches. Germline values: CDR1 ENHRY, CDR2 SYGVKD. CDR3 size: 15 residues. For the CDR3, the DNA is TGTGCCATCAGTGAGTCTACAGGGGCCTACAATGAGCAGTTCTTC. Translation gives CAISESTGAYNEQFF.

With regard to this clone: The same CDR3 arises from other DNA sequences in this sample as well. This chain uses TRBV9 with TRBJ2-1; weak D call: TRBD2 (6 bases). The CDR3 is made up of 15 amino acids. The germline V gene has CDR1 SGDLS and CDR2 YYNGEE. Trimming left V 0 bases short and J 2 bases short, with 9 bases between. DNA of the CDR3: TGTGCCAGCAGCGTAGGGGCGGGACCCTACAATGAGCAGTTCTTC. As protein: CASSVGAGPYNEQFF. The entire variable domain, with the rest obtained from reference TRBV9 and TRBJ2-1, is as follows: DSGVTQTPKHLITATGQRVTLRCSPRSGDLSVYWYQQSLDQGLQFLIQYYNGEERAKGNILERFSAQQFPDLHSELNLSSLELGDSALYFCASSVGAGPYNEQFFGPGTRLTVL.

The CDR3 region is CASSIGQGYTEAFF. Written as DNA, the CDR3 is TGTGCCAGTAGTATCGGGCAGGGGTACACTGAAGCTTTCTTT. The J gene is TRBJ1-1, the V gene TRBV19, with a possible D match to TRBD1 (6 bases). The CDR3 is 14 residues long. V lost 3 bases, J lost 3 bases, and 11 bases lay in between. CDR1 and CDR2 from the germline V gene are LNHDA and SQIVND (reference sequence).

This chain uses TRBV19 with TRBJ1-2; TRBD1 matches at 9 bases. Unmatched junction bases numbered 8, after V lost 7 bases and J lost 8 bases. CDR3 size: 13 residues. CDR1 is LNHDA, CDR2 SQIVND, per germline (reference sequence). This CDR3 reads CASTQDRGRGYTF. The CDR3 nucleotides are TGTGCCAGTACCCAGGACAGGGGCCGGGGCTACACCTTC.

The rearrangement uses TRBV5-1 and TRBJ2-7; D may be TRBD1 (6 bases). The CDR3 is made up of 14 amino acids. V lost 3 bases, J lost 5 bases, and 15 bases lay in between. Germline loops: CDR1 SGHRS, CDR2 YFSETQ. The CDR3 loop is CASSSGQTVNEQYF. CDR3 DNA sequence: TGCGCCAGCAGCTCCGGACAGACGGTAAACGAGCAGTACTTC.

The chain employs TRBV25-1 and TRBJ2-1, with 7 bases aligning to TRBD2. Germline V CDR1 and CDR2: MGHDK, SYGVNS. V trimming: 6 bases; J trimming: 9 bases; junction bases outside the gene matches: 11. There are 14 residues in the CDR3. This chain's CDR3 is CASSQSAGESEQFF. The DNA of the CDR3 is TGTGCCAGCAGCCAATCGGCGGGGGAGAGTGAGCAGTTCTTC.

This rearrangement joins TRBV4-1 to TRBJ2-7, with TRBD2 matching 8 bases. This CDR3 region has 18 residues. The junction had 17 bases not matched to a gene; V was cut back by 1 base and J by 6 bases. The germline CDR1 and CDR2 sequences are MGHRA and YSYEKL. This chain's CDR3 is CASSQGVLGAGAPSEQYF. CDR3 coding DNA: TGCGCCAGCAGCCAAGGGGTGTTAGGAGCGGGGGCCCCCAGCGAGCAGTACTTC.

This clone was seen a few times. The rearrangement joins TRBV9 to TRBJ2-2; 9 bases align to TRBD1. V dropped 0 bases and J dropped 7; count of bases not matched to a gene: 10. Germline assignment: CDR1 SGDLS and CDR2 YYNGEE. The CDR3 is 17 amino acids. In DNA, the CDR3 is TGTGCCAGCAGCGTAGTGACCGGGACAGGGTCCGGCGGGGAGCTGTTTTTT. It translates to CASSVVTGTGSGGELFF.

V and J are TRBV4-3 and TRBJ2-4, with 8 bases matching TRBD1. The J segment lost 4 bases and the V segment lost 1 base, leaving 9 bases of the junction unmatched. Per germline, CDR1 LGHNA and CDR2 YSLEER. This CDR3 spans 17 amino acids. The CDR3 bases are TGCGCCAGCAGCCAAGCGGTAGGGACAGGCCTTAAAAACATTCAGTACTTC. It is translated as CASSQAVGTGLKNIQYF.